This paragraph reports one TCR beta chain. This CDR3 has 15 residues. The V end lost 0 bases, the J end lost 0 bases, and 9 bases lay between the germline ends. CDR1 and CDR2 (germline): LGHDT, YNNKEL (reference sequence). Sequencing used immunoSEQ multiplex PCR; TCRdb keeps in-frame clones, though not all of them. The table has more than 85,000 clones, 83% seen once. The data derive from a study of control samples from healthy donors and cancer patients. The J gene is TRBJ2-7, the V gene TRBV3-1 (or the pseudogene TRBV3-2), with unresolved D. Sequencing was performed on blood. The TCR comes from a woman aged 45-65 years in good health. The CDR3 nucleotides read TGTGCCAGCAGCCAAGATGTAGCAGCCTCCTACGAGCAGTACTTC. It yields the protein CASSQDVAASYEQYF.